The sequence of this T cell receptor (beta chain) was determined in a study of shared clonotypes between healthy human individuals. In germline, CDR1 is SGHDN, CDR2 FVKESK. This CDR3 comprises 14 residues. V lost 0 bases and J 3 bases, leaving 9 bases between the germline ends. Whole-study results and caveats: Larger estimated richness was generally recorded for naive subsets relative to memory subsets.

This clone was counted a single time. Its antigen is as yet unknown. Repertoires were generated with immunoSEQ multiplex PCR, while TCRdb's copy carries only in-frame clones and drops some. The sample includes some 2 million clones, approximately 94% of them seen just once. Naive CD8 isolation took CD45RO-negative cells positively selected for CCR7 and excluded terminally differentiated effector memory CD45RA+ cells. This chain uses TRBV14 with TRBJ2-7, with D possibly being TRBD1 (5 bases). This receptor was identified in a man aged 18 to 29 in good health. Sequencing was performed on naive CD8+ T cells sorted from blood. CDR3 loop: CASSQEGALYEQYF. CDR3 DNA sequence: TGTGCCAGCAGCCAAGAAGGGGCCCTCTACGAGCAGTACTTC. Full variable domain (missing parts from reference TRBV14 and TRBJ2-7): EAGVTQFPSHSVIEKGQTVTLRCDPISGHDNLYWYRRVMGKEIKFLLHFVKESKQDESGMPNNRFLAERTGGTYSTLKVQPAELEDSGVYFCASSQEGALYEQYFGPGTRLTVT.